This T cell receptor (beta chain) was identified in a study of T cell clonotyping in hematopoietic cell transplantation. Generated by immunoSEQ multiplex PCR, the TCRdb table keeps only in-frame clones and is missing some. The sample consists of over 10,000 clones, roughly 84% of them appearing once. Trimming cost V 5 bases and J 9 bases, with 18 bases left between them. The CDR3 extends over 14 amino acids. CDR1 and CDR2 from the germline V gene are SGHNT and YYREEE (reference sequence). The time point was: recipient sample about 28 days before transplant, after cytoreduction. The rearrangement uses TRBV5-4 and TRBJ2-1, with a weak D call TRBD1 (6 bases). The input for sequencing was peripheral blood mononuclear cells, taken before stem cell transplant. The clonotype originates from a man between 60 and 75 years old with acute myeloid leukemia. Some clones in this sample may be carry-over from other donors' samples. CDR3 sequence: CASRATGGDPEQFF. Here the CDR3 DNA reads TGTGCCAGCAGAGCGACAGGCGGTGATCCTGAGCAGTTCTTC.